This T cell receptor beta chain was profiled in a study of post-analysis software for immune sequencing data. Study details: In terms of disease course, relapsing-remitting, secondary progressive and progressive-relapsing multiple sclerosis were included. Broader study findings: Comparison of patients with controls showed about 5 TRBV segments more frequent in patients, TRBV5-6, TRBV5-1 and TRBV20-1 among them.

Worth noting for this clonotype: Its antigen is unknown.

Unique-molecular-identifier-tagged TCR beta cDNA libraries were used. Out of about 1 to 11 million T cells, roughly 0.5 million cDNA molecules were generated. MiXCR, run by TCRdb on the PCR reads, gives a single entry per CDR3 protein. The sample yields 650,000 to 850,000 distinct CDR3 sequences, roughly half seen once. J gave up 6 bases and V 2 bases, and 9 bases lay outside the gene matches. Germline CDR1 and CDR2: SGHVS and FNYEAQ. The CDR3 contains 16 residues. The rearrangement uses TRBV7-6 and TRBJ2-5; TRBD1 matches at 10 bases. The receptor comes from a girl aged 10 to 17 with multiple sclerosis. Sequencing was performed on blood. The CDR3 here is CASSLPGTGEGKTQYF. For the CDR3, the DNA is TGTGCCAGCAGCTTACCTGGGACAGGGGAAGGGAAGACCCAGTACTTC.